The T cell receptor beta chain under discussion was sequenced for a study of T cell responses to AZD1222 COVID-19 vaccine (dated by TCRdb to the early 2020s). Regarding the complete study: TCR sequencing was performed for roughly 250 trial participants, of whom some 200 were given two doses of AZD1222 and around 25 were given two doses of MenACWY control vaccine. Trial participants were enrolled into age subgroups of 18-55, 56-69 and 70-plus years, which contained about 150, 27 and 61 TCR-sequenced participants, respectively. Broad study findings and their caveats: Only a handful of AZD1222 recipients were SARS-CoV-2 seropositive at baseline, limiting conclusions about previously exposed vaccinees. Because no day 14 peak-response samples were available, repertoires were characterized only after the peak T cell response. Reportedly, close to half of the unique spike-specific TCRs recognized epitopes lying outside the regions that are mutated in the B.1.351 and B.1.1.7 variants. Vaccine-associated CD4 TCRs spanned the whole spike protein, with dominant responses in regions 160-218 and 743-854. Spike-specific TCR breadth and depth rose significantly after two AZD1222 doses compared with day 0 and with MenACWY recipients. Participants were mostly white British, with more females than males. The authors suggested clonal diversity may have been underestimated. The 56-69-year group was small, and its depth increase did not reach significance, likely because of low power.

For this clone: Its antigen is currently not known. Within one base of it there is no much larger clone, and no base qualities were kept.

The time point label of this sample denotes: about 28 days (+/-7) after the second vaccine dose. AZD1222 recipients whose second dose came at about 4 weeks and those whose second dose came at about 12 weeks were combined into one group, since spike-specific TCR depth and breadth did not differ between the two schedules. Samples from vaccinated people were obtained from the UK trials COV001 and COV002, which included a single-blind randomized controlled phase 2/3 trial of AZD1222 (ChAdOx1 nCoV-19) in healthy adults. Trial participant PBMC samples were collected at day 0 and day 28 after the second dose for TCRbeta chain sequencing. The CDR3 regions of human TCRbeta chains were analyzed by immunosequencing. As for the original processing: TCRs in the repertoires were matched against a reference library of SARS-CoV-2-specific TCRs that had been generated with the MIRA antigen-specificity platform. Breadth was defined as the fraction of unique TCRs that were SARS-CoV-2-associated. Depth was defined as the fraction of total T cells that were SARS-CoV-2-associated. Using the MIRA data, each spike-specific TCR was assigned both to the spike region to which the TCR was reactive and to a CD4 or CD8 class. Log10-transformed breadth and depth values were compared by one-way ANOVA with Sidak's multiple comparisons tests. Not all clones reach the TCRdb copy of this immuneACCESS table, which keeps in-frame sequences only. Checked studies attribute under half of the gap to unresolved V genes and leave the rest unexplained. V, J and clone size are taken as reported in that table, and D and trimming were inferred from the DNA itself. In this sample the table shows 120,000 to 150,000 clones, about 86% of which occur a single time. The top ten clones comprise less than 6% of the sample.

The TCR was taken from an adult who received the AZD1222 COVID-19 vaccine. The sequencing used peripheral blood, collected 28 days after the second AZD1222 dose.

In nucleotides, the sequence is TGCGCCAGCAGTGGTCCACAGGGGGGCAAGGCAGATACGCAGTATTTT. This translates into CASSGPQGGKADTQYF. The chain uses TRBV10-1 and TRBJ2-3, with 8 junctional bases fitting TRBD1. V is pruned by 4 bases and J by 4 bases, leaving 10 bases of the junction without a gene match. CDR1 and CDR2, per the germline V gene (reference sequence), are WNHNN and SYGVQD. The CDR3 goes from the cysteine to the phenylalanine over 16 residues. Just the 48-base CDR3 DNA is kept, in frame starting at base 1.